The 26 T cell receptor beta chains reported below all come from one sample, sequenced in a study of cytomegalovirus exposure and HLA in healthy donors. The PCR employed 60 Vbeta primers together with 13 Jbeta primers. The assay was immunoSEQ multiplex PCR, and TCRdb's table has in-frame clones only and misses some. The sample lists some 170,000 clones; 80% to 90% were seen once. The source material was PBMCs. The receptor source for this set is a woman aged 18-29 years in good health and CMV-seropositive.

J is TRBJ2-2 and V is TRBV7-2, with TRBD2 matching over 9 bases. The junction had 2 bases not matched to a gene; V was cut back by 2 bases and J by 1 base. Germline-derived CDR1 and CDR2 are SGHTA and FQGNSA. This CDR3 comprises 16 residues. CDR3 loop: CASSLRLAVNTGELFF. CDR3 nucleotides: TGTGCCAGCAGCTTAAGACTAGCGGTGAACACCGGGGAGCTGTTTTTT.

CDR3 DNA: TGCGCCAGCAGCCATGTATCCGCCCGGGGAGGAGAGACCCAGTACTTC. This translates into CASSHVSARGGETQYF. The chain combines TRBV4-3 with TRBJ2-5, with D perhaps TRBD2 (6 bases). Germline V gene sequence: CDR1 LGHNA, CDR2 YSLEER. The V end lost 3 bases, the J end lost 4 bases, and 18 bases lay between the germline ends. This CDR3 comprises 16 residues.

This clone was seen just once. V gene TRBV5-6 combines with J gene TRBJ2-7, with D possibly matching TRBD2 (5 bases). V was pared by 2 bases and J by 6 bases, with 18 bases between. The germline V gene has CDR1 SGHDT and CDR2 YYEEEE. The CDR3 has 15 amino acids. CDR3 in DNA: TGTGCCAGCAGCTTCTCCCTAGCTCCGAATAGCGAGCAGTACTTC. It is translated as CASSFSLAPNSEQYF.

This chain joins TRBV28 and TRBJ2-3; 7 nucleotides match TRBD2. The V gene end was trimmed by 2 bases and the J gene end by 5 bases; junction bases not matched to a gene: 4. The CDR3 runs 14 residues. The germline V gene has CDR1 MDHEN and CDR2 SYDVKM. Here the CDR3 DNA reads TGTGCCAGCAGTTTAGGCGGGGGTGAAGATACGCAGTATTTT. It yields the protein CASSLGGGEDTQYF.

Details on this clone: In the same sample, other DNA sequences code for this CDR3. This chain links TRBV7-9 with TRBJ1-3; no reliable D call. V shed 1 base and J shed 4 bases, with 11 bases lying between them. Germline CDR1 and CDR2: SEHNR and FQNEAQ (reference sequence). The CDR3 sequence is 15 residues long. The DNA of the CDR3 is TGTGCCAGCAGCTTAGATGGGCTTACCGGAAACACCATATATTTT. Residues: CASSLDGLTGNTIYF.

The chain links TRBV5-4 to TRBJ2-3; possibly TRBD1 for D (5 bases). CDR1 is SGHNT and CDR2 is YYREEE in the germline V gene (reference sequence). This CDR3 is built from 14 residues. V lost 2 bases and J 4 bases, leaving 11 bases between the germline ends. CDR3 DNA: TGTGCCAGCAGCTTTTGGGGCGGTTCAGATACGCAGTATTTT. Translation: CASSFWGGSDTQYF.

V usage is TRBV28 and J usage is TRBJ2-7; a weak D match, TRBD2 (6 bases). V lost 7 bases and J 6 bases, leaving 13 bases between the germline ends. CDR1 and CDR2 from the germline V gene are MDHEN and SYDVKM. The CDR3 totals 12 residues. The DNA for the CDR3 is TGTGCCAGCAATACCGGGGACTCCGAGCAGTACTTC. Protein: CASNTGDSEQYF.

The gene calls are TRBV7-9 and TRBJ2-7; D is ambiguous. Germline assignment: CDR1 SEHNR and CDR2 FQNEAQ (reference sequence). V was pared by 1 base and J by 7 bases, with 8 bases between. The CDR3 is made up of 12 amino acids. The CDR3 region is CASSLGLREQYF. The CDR3, as DNA: TGTGCCAGCAGCTTAGGTTTGAGGGAGCAGTACTTC.

The V and J genes are TRBV6-5 and TRBJ1-2, with D tentatively TRBD1 (5 bases). Per germline, CDR1 MNHEY and CDR2 SVGAGI. This CDR3 has 14 amino acids. V was trimmed by 1 base and J by 7 bases, leaving 13 bases between them. CDR3 coding DNA: TGTGCCAGCAGTTACTTCCCCGGGGGTAGTGGCTACACCTTC. This translates into CASSYFPGGSGYTF.

V and J are TRBV2 and TRBJ2-6; D not certain. The germline V gene encodes CDR1 SNHLY and CDR2 FYNNEI. The CDR3 spans 15 residues. The germline V and J ends were trimmed by 6 bases and 0 bases, with 9 bases remaining between them. The DNA for the CDR3 is TGTGCCAGCAGCGAAACTATCTCTGGGGCCAACGTCCTGACTTTC. Translation gives CASSETISGANVLTF.

The V call is TRBV11-2, the J call TRBJ2-1; 8 positions match TRBD2. This CDR3 is 14 amino acids long. With 6 bases clipped from V and 9 bases from J, the junction kept 10 bases outside the gene matches. CDR1 is SGHAT and CDR2 is FQNNGV in the germline V gene. The chain's CDR3 is CASRRAGESSEQFF. The CDR3 DNA follows: TGTGCCAGCAGAAGAGCGGGGGAATCTTCTGAGCAGTTCTTC.

Details on this clone: This clone may be a read error of a much larger clone one base away. The chain combines TRBV7-2 with TRBJ1-5, with no clear D. The germline V gene encodes CDR1 SGHTA and CDR2 FQGNSA. V lost 2 bases to trimming and J lost 0 bases, with 2 bases between them. CDR3 length: 13 residues. The CDR3 protein is CASSLLSNQPQHF. CDR3 DNA: TGTGCCAGCAGCTTACTTAGCAATCAGCCCCAGCATTTT.

The CDR3 sequence: CASSQVDGGNQPQHF. CDR3 nucleotides: TGTGCCAGCTCCCAGGTCGACGGGGGGAATCAGCCCCAGCATTTT. The V call is TRBV18, the J call TRBJ1-5; tentative D call: TRBD1 (5 bases). V lost 6 bases and J 4 bases, leaving 16 bases between the germline ends. CDR1 and CDR2 (germline): KGHSH, LQKENI. CDR3 size: 15 residues. The whole variable domain, remainder taken from reference TRBV18 and TRBJ1-5, is NAGVMQNPRHLVRRRGQEARLRCSPMKGHSHVYWYRQLPEEGLKFMVYLQKENIIDESGMPKERFSAEFPKEGPSILRIQQVVRGDSAAYFCASSQVDGGNQPQHFGDGTRLSIL.

The V and J genes are TRBV29-1 and TRBJ2-7, with a tentative D call TRBD2 (6 bases). The CDR3 runs to 15 residues. The germline V gene has CDR1 SQVTM and CDR2 ANQGSEA. V shed 7 bases and J shed 1 base, with 20 bases lying between them. CDR3 sequence reads: CSARRRGRESYEQYF. As DNA, the CDR3 is TGCAGCGCCCGCCGGCGGGGCAGGGAATCCTACGAGCAGTACTTC.

V is TRBV21-1 and J is TRBJ1-2. TRBV21-1 is a pseudogene segment. This CDR3 spans 16 amino acids. The CDR3 coding sequence is TGTGCCAGCAGCCCCCAATGGGGGGGGTCGGGCGATGGCTACACCTTC. The encoded protein is CASSPQWGGSGDGYTF.

The V gene is TRBV6-4, the J gene TRBJ2-3; a weak D match, TRBD2 (6 bases). CDR1 and CDR2 from the germline V gene are MRHNA and SNTAGT. The CDR3 totals 14 residues. V lost 6 bases and J lost 2, with 12 bases in between. CDR3 residues: CASRIAVITDTQYF. For the CDR3, the DNA is TGTGCCAGCAGGATAGCGGTGATCACAGATACGCAGTATTTT.

The CDR3 DNA follows: TGTGCCAGCATCCAGGACAGGGGTAACGATGAGCAGTTCTTC. Translated, it gives CASIQDRGNDEQFF. This sequence joins TRBV2 and TRBJ2-1; the match to TRBD1 covers 9 bases. Unmatched junction bases numbered 9, after V lost 7 bases and J lost 8 bases. CDR3 length: 14 residues. Germline CDR1 and CDR2: SNHLY and FYNNEI.

This clone showed up just a few times. The chain recombines TRBV15 with TRBJ2-3; TRBD2 agrees at 15 bases. V trimming: 1 base; J trimming: 2 bases; junction bases outside the gene matches: 4. CDR3 length: 18 residues. Germline V CDR1 and CDR2: LNHNV, YYDKDF (reference sequence). The CDR3 reads CATSRVWTSGRDTDTQYF. CDR3 nucleotide sequence: TGTGCCACCAGCAGAGTTTGGACTAGCGGGAGGGACACAGATACGCAGTATTTT.

This clone was picked up many times. The V call is TRBV11-3, the J call TRBJ2-3, with 12 positions matching TRBD2. V lost 6 bases, J lost 1 base, and 8 bases stayed unmatched. The germline CDR1 and CDR2 sequences are SGHNT and YENEEA. This CDR3 is built from 17 residues. This CDR3 reads CASSNAPSGGGTDTQYF. The CDR3 DNA reads as TGTGCCAGCAGTAATGCCCCTAGCGGGGGGGGCACAGATACGCAGTATTTT.

As regards this clone: A read error may produce the germline difference seen at one junction end. The gene calls are TRBV5-1 and TRBJ2-5; maybe TRBD1 (6 bases). The CDR3 spans 14 residues. The V gene's germline CDR1 is SGHRS and CDR2 YFSETQ. As DNA, the CDR3 is TGCGCCAACAGCCTCGAAGGACAGAAAGAGACCCAGTACTTC. Translation: CANSLEGQKETQYF.

The chain is built from TRBV5-1 and TRBJ2-5; 11 nucleotides align to TRBD2. The trim removed 0 bases at V and 6 bases at J, leaving 4 bases unmatched. This CDR3 has 15 amino acids. From germline, CDR1 is SGHRS and CDR2 YFSETQ. The CDR3 is CASSLELAGGQTQYF. CDR3 DNA: TGCGCCAGCAGCTTGGAGCTAGCGGGGGGCCAGACCCAGTACTTC.

This clone has just a few counts. V usage is TRBV5-6 and J usage is TRBJ1-4, with a possible D match to TRBD1 (6 bases). V lost 1 base to trimming and J lost 3 bases, with 10 bases between them. Germline-derived CDR1 and CDR2 are SGHDT and YYEEEE. The CDR3 loop spans 15 amino acids. Here the CDR3 DNA reads TGTGCCAGCAGCTTGCAGGGGATCGCTAATGAAAAACTGTTTTTT. Its translation is CASSLQGIANEKLFF. The full variable domain, rest sourced from reference TRBV5-6 and TRBJ1-4, is DAGVTQSPTHLIKTRGQQVTLRCSPKSGHDTVSWYQQALGQGPQFIFQYYEEEERQRGNFPDRFSGHQFPNYSSELNVNALLLGDSALYLCASSLQGIANEKLFFGSGTQLSVL.

This chain links TRBV5-1 with TRBJ2-7; 8 bases align to TRBD2. This CDR3 has 15 amino acids. Germline V gene sequence: CDR1 SGHRS, CDR2 YFSETQ. The trim removed 4 bases at V and 3 bases at J, leaving 9 bases unmatched. In nucleotides, the CDR3 is TGCGCCAGCAGCCCCTCAGCGGGGGCCAACTACGAGCAGTACTTC. As protein: CASSPSAGANYEQYF.

This clone appeared a few times. The chain carries TRBV10-1 and TRBJ2-1; the match to TRBD1 covers 7 bases. Germline V gene data show CDR1 as WNHNN and CDR2 as SYGVQD (reference sequence). J lost 2 bases, V lost 0 bases, and 7 bases had no gene match. This CDR3 contains 17 residues. In DNA, the CDR3 is TGCGCCAGCAGTGAGTCGAGGGGGCCAGGGGCCTACAATGAGCAGTTCTTC. Protein product: CASSESRGPGAYNEQFF.

This sequence joins TRBV28 and TRBJ2-3; 12 nucleotides agree with TRBD1. Germline-derived CDR1 and CDR2 are MDHEN and SYDVKM. The CDR3 runs 17 residues. Losses at the gene ends were 5 bases for V and 4 bases for J; bases not matched to a gene: 10. CDR3 sequence: CASSSRPGQGASDTQYF. DNA for the CDR3: TGTGCCAGCAGTAGCCGGCCGGGACAGGGGGCCTCAGATACGCAGTATTTT.

This clone was seen only once. DNA of the CDR3: TGTGCCTGGAGTGTATTTAGTTTTTGGGCTTTCTTT. It codes for CAWSVFSFWAFF. This sequence joins TRBV30 and TRBJ1-1; D is unclear. CDR1 and CDR2 (germline): GTSNPN, SVGIG (reference sequence). The CDR3 sequence is 12 residues long. Trimming removed 0 bases from V and 11 bases from J, with 13 bases in between. Using reference TRBV30 and TRBJ1-1 for the parts outside the CDR3, the full variable domain is SQTIHQWPATLVQPVGSPLSLECTVEGTSNPNLYWYRQAAGRGLQLLFYSVGIGQISSEVPQNLSASRPQDRQFILSSKKLLLSDSGFYLCAWSVFSFWAFFGQGTRLTVV.